Shown below are 24 T cell receptor beta chains from a single sample sequenced in a study of early T cells in non-severe SARS-CoV-2 infection. TCRdb ran MiXCR on the 5' RACE reads and lists one entry per CDR3 protein. Of around 46,000 distinct CDR3 sequences listed, 5.6% are singletons. The material sequenced was whole blood. The receptor set was obtained from an adult who was a healthcare worker with PCR-confirmed SARS-CoV-2 infection or an uninfected control (not recorded which).

There are a few counts of this clonotype. The chain carries TRBV2 and TRBJ2-3; 7 positions match TRBD2. This CDR3 is 17 amino acids long. V trimming: 3 bases; J trimming: 4 bases; junction bases outside the gene matches: 13. Germline values: CDR1 SNHLY, CDR2 FYNNEI. The CDR3 DNA follows: TGTGCCAGCAGTGATCCCCTAGCGGCAAGTCTCCCAGATACGCAGTATTTT. This gives the protein CASSDPLAASLPDTQYF.

This clonotype was detected a few times. The chain couples TRBV12-5 to TRBJ2-1; 11 bases map to TRBD2. Germline values: CDR1 LGHNT, CDR2 FRNRAP. The CDR3 totals 18 residues. V gave up 8 bases and J gave up 1 base; unmatched junction bases: 13. In DNA, the CDR3 is TGTGCTAGTCTCCCTGTGACTAGCGGGATTAGTTCCTACAATGAGCAGTTCTTC. Amino acid sequence: CASLPVTSGISSYNEQFF.

This clonotype was counted many times. This sequence joins TRBV10-3 and TRBJ1-2; 8 bases agree with TRBD1. CDR1 ENHRY and CDR2 SYGVKD come from the germline V gene. The CDR3 sequence is 13 residues long. Trimming cost V 7 bases and J 5 bases; bases outside gene matches: 6. The CDR3 sequence is CAIKGQESYGYTF. CDR3 DNA: TGTGCCATCAAGGGACAGGAATCTTATGGCTACACCTTC.

The sample holds many counts of this clonotype. V is TRBV3-1 and J is TRBJ1-3, with 7 bases matching TRBD1. The CDR3 length is 17 residues. J gave up 2 bases and V 7 bases, and 14 bases lay outside the gene matches. The V gene's germline CDR1 is LGHDT and CDR2 YNNKEL (reference sequence). The CDR3 region is CASTSDRDQKTGNTIYF. In DNA form, the CDR3 reads TGTGCCAGCACGTCAGACAGGGATCAGAAAACTGGAAACACCATATATTTT.

This clonotype was seen a few times. CDR3 region: CASSPGTSLQETQYF. CDR3 in DNA: TGTGCCAGCAGCCCCGGGACTAGCTTACAAGAGACCCAGTACTTC. This chain links TRBV7-3 with TRBJ2-5, with 9 bases that match TRBD2. CDR1 is SGHTA, CDR2 FQGTGA, per germline. The CDR3 is made up of 15 amino acids. Trimming at V came to 5 bases and at J to 2 bases, leaving 6 bases not matched to a gene.

This clonotype occurred many times. The chain combines TRBV5-6 with TRBJ1-2; no clear D. The CDR3 spans 11 residues. Germline loops: CDR1 SGHDT, CDR2 YYEEEE. The V gene lost 2 bases and the J gene lost 6 bases, with 5 bases spanning the gap. The CDR3 DNA is TGTGCCAGCAGCTTCGTAGATGGCTACACCTTC. As protein: CASSFVDGYTF. The full variable domain, rest sourced from reference TRBV5-6 and TRBJ1-2, is DAGVTQSPTHLIKTRGQQVTLRCSPKSGHDTVSWYQQALGQGPQFIFQYYEEEERQRGNFPDRFSGHQFPNYSSELNVNALLLGDSALYLCASSFVDGYTFGSGTRLTVV.

This clonotype appeared many times. The CDR3: CASSLVSLQETQYF. In DNA form, the CDR3 reads TGTGCCAGCAGCTTAGTTTCCCTCCAAGAGACCCAGTACTTC. The J gene is TRBJ2-5, the V gene TRBV7-8; D uncertain. Germline CDR1 is SGHVS and CDR2 is FQNEAQ. Trimming removed 1 base from V and 1 base from J, with 7 bases in between. The CDR3 is made up of 14 amino acids.

The sample holds many counts of this clonotype. The V call is TRBV9, the J call TRBJ1-6; 9 bases map to TRBD1. The junction had 18 bases not matched to a gene; V was cut back by 7 bases and J by 10 bases. CDR1 and CDR2 (germline): SGDLS, YYNGEE. The CDR3 has 17 amino acids. As DNA, the CDR3 is TGTGCCAGCCTAGCGGAGAGGGGTGACAGGGGGGTCTCACCCCTCCACTTT. Amino acids: CASLAERGDRGVSPLHF.

This clonotype has just a few counts. This chain uses TRBV20-1 with TRBJ1-1, with D uncertain. Per germline, CDR1 DFQATT and CDR2 SNEGSKA (reference sequence). The V end lost 5 bases, the J end lost 0 bases, and 7 bases lay between the germline ends. The CDR3 loop spans 12 amino acids. As DNA, the CDR3 is TGCAGTGCTCCGAGAGTGAACACTGAAGCTTTCTTT. It is translated as CSAPRVNTEAFF.

This clonotype has ten or more counts. The chain is built from TRBV6-1 and TRBJ2-5; perhaps TRBD1 as D (5 bases). CDR1 is MNHNS, CDR2 SASEGT, per germline. Deletions cut 3 bases from V and 5 bases from J, with 13 bases between. The CDR3 contains 14 residues. CDR3 bases: TGTGCCAGCAGTGAGCAAAGGGGAAGCGAGACCCAGTACTTC. As protein: CASSEQRGSETQYF.

The table lists this clonotype with many counts. The rearrangement joins TRBV7-2 to TRBJ2-3; D is unclear. The V and J ends lost 0 bases and 5 bases respectively, with 9 bases between them. The CDR3 length is 14 residues. The germline CDR1 and CDR2 sequences are SGHTA and FQGNSA. In nucleotides, the CDR3 is TGTGCCAGCAGCTTAGCGGGGAAGGGAGATACGCAGTATTTT. This codes for CASSLAGKGDTQYF.

Concerning this clonotype itself: A much larger clone lies one base from this, so it may be a read error. This sequence joins TRBV7-8 and TRBJ2-7; 12 bases are shared with TRBD2. V lost 5 bases, J lost 2 bases, and 4 bases stayed unmatched. CDR3 length: 15 residues. The germline CDR1 and CDR2 sequences are SGHVS and FQNEAQ. The CDR3 nucleotides are TGTGCCAGCAGCCGGACTAGCGGGGAGGCCTACGAGCAGTACTTC. Amino acid sequence: CASSRTSGEAYEQYF.

Ten or more counts support this clonotype. The V call is TRBV20-1, the J call TRBJ2-7; weak D call: TRBD1 (5 bases). There are 15 residues in the CDR3. CDR1 DFQATT and CDR2 SNEGSKA come from the germline V gene (reference sequence). V was clipped by 0 bases and J by 2 bases, with 14 bases between them. For the CDR3, the DNA is TGCAGTGCTAGAGATCCGGGTGGGGCTCCCTACGAGCAGTACTTC. Translation: CSARDPGGAPYEQYF.

This clonotype appeared many times. This chain links TRBV20-1 with TRBJ1-6; 9 bases map to TRBD1. V was pared by 5 bases and J by 9 bases, with 8 bases of the junction left unmatched. The V gene's germline CDR1 is DFQATT and CDR2 SNEGSKA (reference sequence). The CDR3 loop spans 14 amino acids. The CDR3 DNA is TGCAGTGCTGGGGAGGACAGGGGTATTTCACCCCTCCACTTT. This encodes CSAGEDRGISPLHF.

Concerning this clonotype: A much larger clone is a single base away; this may be a read error. This chain links TRBV19 with TRBJ1-2; 8 nucleotides agree with TRBD1. The CDR3 covers 17 residues. From germline, CDR1 is LNHDA and CDR2 SQIVND (reference sequence). Unmatched junction bases numbered 14, after V lost 2 bases and J lost 6 bases. The CDR3 region has the DNA TGTGCCAGTAGTATACAACGGACAGGGCCCCGGCGGGATGGCTACACCTTC. Encoded protein: CASSIQRTGPRRDGYTF. Together with reference TRBV19 and TRBJ1-2, the CDR3 gives the full variable domain: DGGITQSPKYLFRKEGQNVTLSCEQNLNHDAMYWYRQDPGQGLRLIYYSQIVNDFQKGDIAEGYSVSREKKESFPLTVTSAQKNPTAFYLCASSIQRTGPRRDGYTFGSGTRLTVV.

This clonotype was observed at least ten times. The chain joins TRBV12-3 or TRBV12-4 to TRBJ2-5, with D perhaps matching TRBD2 (5 bases). V lost 5 bases, J lost 6 bases, and 13 bases lay in between. The CDR3 sequence is 13 residues long. CDR3 protein: CASSPDWSKTQYF. In nucleotides, the CDR3 is TGTGCCAGCAGTCCGGACTGGAGCAAGACCCAGTACTTC.

This clonotype was counted a few times. The V call is TRBV2, the J call TRBJ2-7, with D hard to call. Trimming shortened V by 8 bases and J by 2 bases, and 13 bases separated the two germline ends. The germline V gene encodes CDR1 SNHLY and CDR2 FYNNEI. CDR3 size: 13 residues. CDR3 nucleotides: TGTGCCAGCGTATCCAGCGAGGCCTACGAGCAGTACTTC. Protein: CASVSSEAYEQYF.

This clonotype was observed many times. The V and J genes are TRBV21-1 and TRBJ2-7; no DNA check was done on the table's D call, TRBD2. TRBV21-1 is tagged as a pseudogene. CDR3 length equals 16 residues. The CDR3 here is CASSPSRGGDPYEQYF. CDR3 DNA: TGTGCCAGCAGCCCCTCCAGAGGCGGGGATCCCTACGAGCAGTACTTC.

The V gene is TRBV11-2, the J gene TRBJ2-1; 11 bases are shared with TRBD2. CDR1 is SGHAT, CDR2 FQNNGV, per germline. The CDR3 has 16 amino acids. V shed 5 bases and J 7 bases; nucleotides not matched to a gene: 10. The DNA of the CDR3 is TGTGCCAGCAGCCCACAACTAGCGGGAGTAGCTAATGAGCAGTTCTTC. This sequence encodes CASSPQLAGVANEQFF.

The CDR3 spells CASSFGGAGYSPLHF. CDR3 nucleotide sequence: TGTGCCAGCAGTTTCGGGGGCGCGGGTTATTCACCCCTCCACTTT. This chain links TRBV12-3 or TRBV12-4 with TRBJ1-6, with D perhaps TRBD1 (6 bases). The CDR3 spans 15 residues. With 3 bases removed from V and 8 bases from J, the gap between germline ends came to 14 bases.

This clonotype was picked up many times. The chain employs TRBV7-2 and TRBJ2-5, with D unresolved. V was cut by 4 bases and J by 4 bases, with 4 bases left in between. The germline V gene encodes CDR1 SGHTA and CDR2 FQGNSA. This CDR3 region has 11 residues. CDR3 nucleotide sequence: TGTGCCAGCAGCTCCTCAGAGACCCAGTACTTC. This gives the protein CASSSSETQYF.

Ten or more counts support this clonotype. The rearrangement joins TRBV7-6 to TRBJ2-2; possible D gene TRBD1, 6 bases. CDR1 is SGHVS, CDR2 FNYEAQ, per germline. V lost 10 bases, J lost 5 bases, and 20 bases lay in between. There are 15 residues in the CDR3. This chain's CDR3 is CATLAGALETGELFF. The CDR3 DNA is TGTGCCACCCTGGCAGGGGCCCTGGAGACCGGGGAGCTGTTTTTT.

This clonotype came up many times. The rearrangement joins TRBV7-9 to TRBJ1-2, with a tentative D call TRBD1 (5 bases). Germline V CDR1 and CDR2: SEHNR, FQNEAQ (reference sequence). The CDR3 runs 13 residues. V lost 3 bases, J lost 8 bases, and 13 bases lay in between. In nucleotides, the CDR3 is TGTGCCAGCAGCTTTGAAGGGGCACGGGGCTACACCTTC. Translated: CASSFEGARGYTF.

The rearrangement uses TRBV19 and TRBJ2-2, with TRBD1 matching 7 bases. The CDR3 covers 15 residues. Germline lookup yields CDR1 LNHDA and CDR2 SQIVND (reference sequence). V was clipped by 3 bases and J by 6 bases; unmatched bases: 7. The CDR3 loop is CASSISTGKAGELFF. For the CDR3, the DNA is TGTGCCAGTAGTATTTCGACAGGGAAAGCCGGGGAGCTGTTTTTT.